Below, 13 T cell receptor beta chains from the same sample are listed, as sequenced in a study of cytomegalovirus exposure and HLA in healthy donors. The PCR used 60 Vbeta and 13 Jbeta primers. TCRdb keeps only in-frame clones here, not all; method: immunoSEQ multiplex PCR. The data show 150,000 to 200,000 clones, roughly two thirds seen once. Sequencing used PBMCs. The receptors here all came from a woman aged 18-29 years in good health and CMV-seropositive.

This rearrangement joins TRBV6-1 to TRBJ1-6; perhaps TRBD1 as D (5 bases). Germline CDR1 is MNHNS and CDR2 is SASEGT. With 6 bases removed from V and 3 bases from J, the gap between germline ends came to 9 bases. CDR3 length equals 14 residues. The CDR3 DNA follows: TGTGCCAGCAGACCCGACAGCTATAATTCACCCCTCCACTTT. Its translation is CASRPDSYNSPLHF.

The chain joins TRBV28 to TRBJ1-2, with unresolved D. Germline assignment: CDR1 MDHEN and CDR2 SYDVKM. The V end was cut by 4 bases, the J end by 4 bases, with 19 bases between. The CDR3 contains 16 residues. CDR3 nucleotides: TGTGCCAGCAGTTCCCTGGAGGAGTCGGGGTCCTATGGCTACACCTTC. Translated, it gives CASSSLEESGSYGYTF.

The CDR3 region is CASSQDLLGTDTQYF. The CDR3 region has the DNA TGTGCCAGCAGCCAAGATCTACTAGGCACAGATACGCAGTATTTT. The chain employs TRBV4-2 and TRBJ2-3, with D perhaps matching TRBD2 (5 bases). The CDR3 is 15 residues long. Per germline, CDR1 LGHNA and CDR2 YNFKEQ. Trimming cost V 0 bases and J 1 base, with 8 bases left between them.

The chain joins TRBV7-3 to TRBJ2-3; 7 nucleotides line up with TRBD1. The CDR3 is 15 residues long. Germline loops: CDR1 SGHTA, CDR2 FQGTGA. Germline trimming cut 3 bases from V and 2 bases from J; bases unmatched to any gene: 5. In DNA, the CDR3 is TGTGCCAGCAGCTTTAGGGGGCAAAACACAGATACGCAGTATTTT. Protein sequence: CASSFRGQNTDTQYF.

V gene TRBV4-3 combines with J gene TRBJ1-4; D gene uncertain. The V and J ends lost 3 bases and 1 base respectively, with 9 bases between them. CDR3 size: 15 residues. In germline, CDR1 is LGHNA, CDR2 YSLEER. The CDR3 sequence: CASSQAEETNEKLFF. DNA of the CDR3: TGCGCCAGCAGCCAGGCCGAGGAAACTAATGAAAAACTGTTTTTT.

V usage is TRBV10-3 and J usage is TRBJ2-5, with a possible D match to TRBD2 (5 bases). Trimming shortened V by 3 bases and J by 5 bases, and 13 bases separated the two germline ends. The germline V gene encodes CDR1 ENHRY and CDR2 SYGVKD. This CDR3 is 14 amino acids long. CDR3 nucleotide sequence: TGTGCCATCAGTGAAAGCGGAGACGCGGAGACCCAGTACTTC. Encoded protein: CAISESGDAETQYF.

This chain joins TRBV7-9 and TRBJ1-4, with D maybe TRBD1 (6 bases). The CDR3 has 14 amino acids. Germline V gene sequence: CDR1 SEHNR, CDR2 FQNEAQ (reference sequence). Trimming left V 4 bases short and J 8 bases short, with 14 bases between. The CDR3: CASSWRQAGEKLFF. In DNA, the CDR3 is TGTGCCAGCAGCTGGCGACAGGCGGGCGAAAAACTGTTTTTT.

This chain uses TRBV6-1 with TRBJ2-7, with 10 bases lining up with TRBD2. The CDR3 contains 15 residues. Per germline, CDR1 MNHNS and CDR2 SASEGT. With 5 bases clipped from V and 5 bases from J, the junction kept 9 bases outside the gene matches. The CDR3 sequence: CASSSLLAGMDEQYF. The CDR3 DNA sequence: TGTGCCAGCAGTTCCCTACTAGCGGGGATGGACGAGCAGTACTTC.

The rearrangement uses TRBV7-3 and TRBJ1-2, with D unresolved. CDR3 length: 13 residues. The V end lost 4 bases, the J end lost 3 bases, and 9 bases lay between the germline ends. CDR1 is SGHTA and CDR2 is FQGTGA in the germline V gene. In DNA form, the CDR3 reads TGTGCCAGCAGCTCTAGAGGTCACTATGGCTACACCTTC. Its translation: CASSSRGHYGYTF. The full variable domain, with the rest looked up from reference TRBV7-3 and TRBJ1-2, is GAGVSQTPSNKVTEKGKYVELRCDPISGHTALYWYRQSLGQGPEFLIYFQGTGAADDSGLPNDRFFAVRPEGSVSTLKIQRTERGDSAVYLCASSSRGHYGYTFGSGTRLTVV.

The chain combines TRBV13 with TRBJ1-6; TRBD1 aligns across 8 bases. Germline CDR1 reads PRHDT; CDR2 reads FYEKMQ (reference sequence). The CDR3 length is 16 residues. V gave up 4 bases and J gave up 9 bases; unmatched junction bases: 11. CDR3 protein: CASSSYGTGRASPLHF. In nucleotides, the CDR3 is TGTGCCAGCAGCTCATATGGGACAGGAAGGGCTTCACCCCTCCACTTT.

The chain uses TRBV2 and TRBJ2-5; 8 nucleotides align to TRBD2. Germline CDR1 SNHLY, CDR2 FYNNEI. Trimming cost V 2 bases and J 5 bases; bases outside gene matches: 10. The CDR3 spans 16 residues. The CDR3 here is CASSEPATGGRETQYF. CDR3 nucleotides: TGTGCCAGCAGTGAACCCGCTACGGGGGGGCGCGAGACCCAGTACTTC.

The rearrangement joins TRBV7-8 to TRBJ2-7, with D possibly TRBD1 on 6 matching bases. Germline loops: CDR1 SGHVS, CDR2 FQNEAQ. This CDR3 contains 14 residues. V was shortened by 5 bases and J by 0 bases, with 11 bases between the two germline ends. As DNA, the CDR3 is TGTGCCAGCAGCCTAAGGACAGTCTCCTACGAGCAGTACTTC. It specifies CASSLRTVSYEQYF.

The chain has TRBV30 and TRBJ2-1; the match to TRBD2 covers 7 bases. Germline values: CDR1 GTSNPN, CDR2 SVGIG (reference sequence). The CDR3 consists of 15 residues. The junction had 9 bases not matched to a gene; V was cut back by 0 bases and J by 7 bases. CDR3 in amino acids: CAWSVLSGVRNEQFF. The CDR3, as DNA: TGTGCCTGGAGTGTACTGAGCGGGGTGAGGAATGAGCAGTTCTTC.